These T cell receptor beta chains were read from a single sample in a study of shared clonotypes between healthy human individuals. Repertoires were generated with immunoSEQ multiplex PCR, while TCRdb's copy carries only in-frame clones and drops some. The repertoire consists of about 1.1 million clones, with roughly 80% occurring once and the leading ten covering 0.85% to 1%. Input material: memory CD4+ T cells from PBMCs. Every receptor here comes from a man between 18 and 29 years old in good health. Some clones in this sample may be carry-over from other donors' samples. CDR3s include the opening cysteine and the closing phenylalanine or tryptophan. A clone size is listed for some rows: how often the clone was seen (once, few, many), or a class if it is expanded.

- | TRBV18 | CAASGARNTEAFF
once | TRBV5-8 | CASSFPFVPFGQPQHF
- | TRBV28 | CASSFPSTEAFF
- | TRBV5-1 | CASSLDGVGNQPQHF
- | TRBV21-1 | CASSRGLAESYEQYF
once | TRBV4-1 | CASCPGGILNYGYTF
- | TRBV5-1 | CASSRDSYGYTF
- | TRBV28 | CASGDGPYNSPLHF
- | TRBV6-5 | CASSQRDGSLKAFF
- | TRBV20-1 | CSTRQTGELFF
- | TRBV28 | CASIISGRSYEQYF
- | TRBV5-4 | CASSLRQGHAVNTEAFF
- | TRBV7-3 | CASSLAGPPTDTQYF
- | TRBV27 | CASSLRGNNYGYTF
- | TRBV19 | CASKSRAGVTGELFF
- | TRBV6-5 | CASSSWGGKTQYF
- | TRBV5-1 | CASSPDSNYGYTF
- | TRBV7-9 | CASSLDRFIQETQYF
once | TRBV5-1 | CASTGVAGNTEAFF
- | TRBV7-9 | CASTPDTTYGYTF
- | TRBV5-6 | CASSFRFSSSNEQYF
- | TRBV6-1 | CASSPRQGGSYEQYF
few | TRBV7-2 | CASSSQGPNQPQHF